The rows below give T cell receptor beta chains drawn from one sample of a study of T cell responses to AZD1222 COVID-19 vaccine. Measured with immunoSEQ multiplex PCR; TCRdb has only the in-frame clones, and not every one. The data contain over 60,000 clones, around 86% of them singletons. Sequencing was performed on peripheral blood, taken on day 0 of AZD1222 vaccination. The receptors come from an adult in good health. CDR3s include the opening cysteine and the closing phenylalanine or tryptophan. Each record gives: V gene, J gene, CDR3 protein.

v_call: TRBV5-5
j_call: TRBJ2-3
cdr3_aa: CASSLSTDTQYF

v_call: TRBV7-3
j_call: TRBJ1-1
cdr3_aa: CASSLRGDTEAFF

v_call: TRBV4-2
j_call: TRBJ1-2
cdr3_aa: CASSQERRLADYGYTF

v_call: TRBV3-1/TRBV3-2
j_call: TRBJ2-1
cdr3_aa: CASSRLTSGGAGEQFF

v_call: TRBV19
j_call: TRBJ1-2
cdr3_aa: CASSIDMTYGYTF

v_call: TRBV9
j_call: TRBJ2-4
cdr3_aa: CASSVRAGEGNIQYF

v_call: TRBV6-1
j_call: TRBJ1-6
cdr3_aa: CASSDTGESSYNSPLHF

v_call: TRBV27
j_call: TRBJ1-5
cdr3_aa: CASSSGTLLSTGNQPQHF

v_call: TRBV27
j_call: TRBJ1-5
cdr3_aa: CASKLPRQGIDQPQHF

v_call: TRBV4-3
j_call: TRBJ2-2
cdr3_aa: CASSQFTAGELFF

v_call: TRBV5-1
j_call: TRBJ1-1
cdr3_aa: CASGRGQDTEAFF

v_call: TRBV7-2
j_call: TRBJ1-2
cdr3_aa: CASSLGRFNYGYTF

v_call: TRBV28
j_call: TRBJ2-3
cdr3_aa: CASSLGGGHTDTQYF

v_call: TRBV7-3
j_call: TRBJ2-1
cdr3_aa: CASSLARNNEQFF

v_call: TRBV6-5
j_call: TRBJ1-1
cdr3_aa: CASSYGGYMNTEAFF

v_call: TRBV5-4
j_call: TRBJ1-1
cdr3_aa: CASSLGTLNTEAFF

v_call: TRBV19
j_call: TRBJ1-4
cdr3_aa: CASWGERRKLFF

v_call: TRBV5-1
j_call: TRBJ2-7
cdr3_aa: CASSPQGSYEQYF

v_call: TRBV7-8
j_call: TRBJ1-6
cdr3_aa: CASSLEGLNSPLHF

v_call: TRBV5-1
j_call: TRBJ2-1
cdr3_aa: CASSLYGTSGSSEQFF

v_call: TRBV5-5
j_call: TRBJ1-2
cdr3_aa: CASSLGQNYGYTF

v_call: TRBV7-9
j_call: TRBJ1-1
cdr3_aa: CASSPHRRMNTEAFF

v_call: TRBV5-5
j_call: TRBJ2-7
cdr3_aa: CASSLATGSEQYF

v_call: TRBV25-1
j_call: TRBJ1-2
cdr3_aa: CASTSDRGHGYTF

v_call: TRBV20-1
j_call: TRBJ2-1
cdr3_aa: CSAITGFGQFF

v_call: TRBV7-2
j_call: TRBJ1-1
cdr3_aa: CASSSTTLSGEAFF

v_call: TRBV3-1/TRBV3-2
j_call: TRBJ1-4
cdr3_aa: CASRKTSNEKLFF

v_call: TRBV11-1
j_call: TRBJ1-5
cdr3_aa: CASSREIGQPQHF

v_call: TRBV11-3
j_call: TRBJ1-1
cdr3_aa: CASSPTAGRDTEAFF

v_call: TRBV11-3
j_call: TRBJ1-4
cdr3_aa: CASSPGAPNEKLFF

v_call: TRBV7-2
j_call: TRBJ2-5
cdr3_aa: CASSPGGGTGGKTQYF

v_call: TRBV15
j_call: TRBJ2-6
cdr3_aa: CATSRVTVIGSGANVLTF

v_call: TRBV15
j_call: TRBJ1-2
cdr3_aa: CATSRDLNQGYGYTF

v_call: TRBV6-5
j_call: TRBJ1-6
cdr3_aa: CASSPGQNSPLHF

v_call: TRBV4-1
j_call: TRBJ2-7
cdr3_aa: CASSPRDSHEQYF

v_call: TRBV27
j_call: TRBJ1-1
cdr3_aa: CASSLFRTALGTEAFF

v_call: TRBV19
j_call: TRBJ1-1
cdr3_aa: CASSTQKNTEAFF

v_call: TRBV29-1
j_call: TRBJ2-3
cdr3_aa: CSVEDFPGSTDTQYF